Below, one T cell receptor (beta chain) is given with its context. Its antigen is as yet unknown. Trimming stripped 4 bases from V and 6 bases from J, with 18 bases between. The CDR3 sequence is 15 residues long. CDR1 SQVTM and CDR2 ANQGSEA come from the germline V gene. This record belongs to a study of cytomegalovirus exposure and HLA in healthy donors. General observations from the study: Within the data, a cluster of highly shared sequence variants was likely a sequencing artifact.

PCR amplification relied on 60 Vbeta primers (plus 13 Jbeta primers). Using immunoSEQ multiplex PCR, the repertoire was profiled, and TCRdb retains in-frame clones only, with some absent. The sample consists of 150,000 to 200,000 clones, around three quarters of them appearing once. The sequenced sample consisted of PBMCs. V and J are TRBV29-1 and TRBJ2-2; D is perhaps TRBD2 (7 bases). This clonotype was obtained from a woman between 25 and 40 years old in good health and CMV-seronegative. In DNA form, the CDR3 reads TGCAGCGTTGCGGGGAGGGGGGAAAATCCCGGGGAGCTGTTTTTT. Residues: CSVAGRGENPGELFF.